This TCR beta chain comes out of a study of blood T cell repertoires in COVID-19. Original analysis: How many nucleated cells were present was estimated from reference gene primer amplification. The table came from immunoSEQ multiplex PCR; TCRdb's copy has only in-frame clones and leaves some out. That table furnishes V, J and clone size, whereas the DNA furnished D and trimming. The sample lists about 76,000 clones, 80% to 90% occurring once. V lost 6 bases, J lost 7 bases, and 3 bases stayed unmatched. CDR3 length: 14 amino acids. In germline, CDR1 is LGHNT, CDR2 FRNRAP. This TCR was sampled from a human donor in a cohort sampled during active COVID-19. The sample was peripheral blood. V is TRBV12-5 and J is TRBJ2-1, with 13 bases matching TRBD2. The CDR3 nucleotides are TGTGCTAGTGGGACTAGCGGGGGGTCGAATGAGCAGTTCTTC. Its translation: CASGTSGGSNEQFF.